The rows below give T cell receptor beta chains drawn from one sample of a study of blood T cell repertoires in COVID-19. Produced via immunoSEQ multiplex PCR; TCRdb's table is partial and in-frame only. Of 250,000 or so clones in the sample, 70% to 75% are singletons; the top ten hold about 3%. The specimen sequenced was peripheral blood. The receptors come from a woman aged 80 or over with acute or convalescent COVID-19. The CDR3 runs from the conserved cysteine through the conserved F or W. A D gene is named only where the DNA matches it firmly. Only some rows state a clone size, as once, few, many or a class for expanded clones.

TGTGCCAGCAGCTTAGAACACTCTGGAAACACCATATATTTT CASSLEHSGNTIYF TRBJ1-3 - TRBV7-9 -
TGCGCCAGCAGCTTGGCTGGGACAGGGGCTGTCCTCGATGGCTACACCTTC CASSLAGTGAVLDGYTF TRBJ1-2 - TRBV5-1 TRBD1
TGTGCCAGCAGCGGCGGCGGCACCCTCTACGAGCAGTACTTC CASSGGGTLYEQYF TRBJ2-7 - TRBV7-2 -
TGTGCCAGCAGCGGAAAGATTCAGGGGTTTACCGGGGAGCTGTTTTTT CASSGKIQGFTGELFF TRBJ2-2 many TRBV9 -
TGTGCCAGCAGTGTCGCCCAGGGCTATAATTCACCCCTCCACTTT CASSVAQGYNSPLHF TRBJ1-6 few TRBV2 -
TGTGCCAGCAGCCAAGATGGGCTTTTTCCCGGCACTGAAGCTTTCTTT CASSQDGLFPGTEAFF TRBJ1-1 - TRBV4-2 -
TGTGCTAGTGGTTTGGGGACAGGGGGCAATCAGCCCCAGCATTTT CASGLGTGGNQPQHF TRBJ1-5 - TRBV12-5 TRBD1
TGTGCCAGCCCCGGGAGCTTAAACACCGGGGAGCTGTTTTTT CASPGSLNTGELFF TRBJ2-2 - TRBV7-9 -
TGTGCCAGTAGTATAGGGCTAGCGCATAACTACGAGCAGTACTTC CASSIGLAHNYEQYF TRBJ2-7 once TRBV19 -
TGTGCCAGCAGCCCAGGGACTTCGGTGGCCGGGGAGCTGTTTTTT CASSPGTSVAGELFF TRBJ2-2 - TRBV11-3 -
TGTGCCAGCTCACCATACGGAGGGCGTAATGAAAAACTGTTTTTT CASSPYGGRNEKLFF TRBJ1-4 - TRBV18 -
TGTGCCAGTAGATCGGGACAGGGGGGTGAAAAACTGTTTTTT CASRSGQGGEKLFF TRBJ1-4 once TRBV19 TRBD1
TGTGCCAGCAGCCGACAGGGGGCTCGGTCGGGCTACACCTTC CASSRQGARSGYTF TRBJ1-2 - TRBV3-1/TRBV3-2 TRBD1
TGCGCCAACAGCCGCCTCGTGTCCTCAGGGTACGAGCAGTACTTC CANSRLVSSGYEQYF TRBJ2-7 - TRBV4-3 -
TGTGCCAGCAGCCTGGGGACAGGGCGCCTTTACACTGAAGCTTTCTTT CASSLGTGRLYTEAFF TRBJ1-1 - TRBV3-1/TRBV3-2 TRBD1
TGTGCCAGTAGTGAACTAGTTTTTCAAGAGACCCAGTACTTC CASSELVFQETQYF TRBJ2-5 - TRBV19 -